This T cell receptor (beta chain) was recovered during a study of blood T cell repertoires in COVID-19. In the study overall: COVID-19 samples from acute and convalescent phases originated in the United States, Italy and Spain.

Some clones are missing from TCRdb's copy, which holds only in-frame ones; the method was immunoSEQ multiplex PCR. The table includes 190,000 or so clones, roughly 81% detected once. The Seattle patients, enrolled during active infection, were followed longitudinally. The V segment lost 4 bases and the J segment 4 bases; nucleotides outside the gene matches: 3. The CDR3 totals 13 residues. CDR1 and CDR2 from the germline V gene are SQVTM and ANQGSEA. This clone came up a few times. Sequencing was done on a sample of peripheral blood. This clonotype originated in a woman of 80 years or more with COVID-19, enrolled during active disease. The rearrangement links TRBV29-1 to TRBJ2-5; TRBD2 matches 10 bases. CDR3 protein: CSVASGGGETQYF. The CDR3 DNA follows: TGCAGCGTTGCTAGCGGGGGAGGAGAGACCCAGTACTTC.